Listed below are T cell receptor beta chains from one sample, sequenced in a study of blood T cells in healthy people across ages. TCRdb called the 5' RACE reads again in MiXCR, with one record for every CDR3 protein. The profile shows some 1,800,000 distinct CDR3 sequences, more than 35% of them singletons. The sequenced sample consisted of blood. These receptor sequences come from a human donor in good health. Each CDR3 is given with its conserved first and last residue. The order of the fields is J gene, V gene, CDR3 protein.

>TRBJ2-1|TRBV4-3
CASSQDSPQGFYNEQFF
>TRBJ1-4|TRBV12-3/TRBV12-4
CASSLRYGNEKLFF
>TRBJ2-4|TRBV4-1
CASSQFSGGAGNIQYF
>TRBJ2-7|TRBV5-5
CASSYLGDRFF
>TRBJ2-6|TRBV9
CASSVGTVGSGANVLTF
>TRBJ2-3|TRBV29-1
CSVDHRQGSTDTQYF
>TRBJ2-5|TRBV11-1
CASSLWVSSPTEQYF
>TRBJ2-1|TRBV7-8
CASSQSGGASNEQFF
>TRBJ2-1|TRBV6-2/TRBV6-3
CASSYSEGEQFF
>TRBJ2-1|TRBV24-1
CATSDSGGNRAKQFF
>TRBJ2-5|TRBV6-2/TRBV6-3
CASSLSEYREETQYF
>TRBJ2-3|TRBV24-1
CATSDPRTSADTQYF
>TRBJ2-7|TRBV7-9
CASSLGGLAGEQYF
>TRBJ2-1|TRBV15
CATSRATSGGPLNEQFF
>TRBJ2-3|TRBV6-5
CASSYGTGYRTDTQYF
>TRBJ2-4|TRBV20-1
CRATEAKNIQYF
>TRBJ1-5|TRBV6-2/TRBV6-3
CASSYRAGREQPQHF
>TRBJ2-3|TRBV9
CASSARDYGLDTQYF
>TRBJ2-3|TRBV27
CASSPSGGVRDTQYF
>TRBJ1-1|TRBV28
CASSLWGGNTEAFF
>TRBJ1-1|TRBV9
CASSVSSQGQTNTEAFF
>TRBJ2-1|TRBV10-3
CAISPPQRGVSNEQFF
>TRBJ2-7|TRBV7-8
CASSLGLGVSYEQYF
>TRBJ1-1|TRBV25-1
CASSEYLAAPGAEAFF
>TRBJ2-7|TRBV10-3
CATRYGTASYEQYF
>TRBJ2-3|TRBV20-1
CSAADTGTDTQYF
>TRBJ1-4|TRBV4-3
CASSQEEGNEKLFF
>TRBJ2-5|TRBV6-5
CASSYFQAGGQETQYF
>TRBJ1-2|TRBV6-2/TRBV6-3
CASSYSSRTANYGYTF
>TRBJ2-5|TRBV30
CAWSTGVETQYF
>TRBJ2-5|TRBV5-1
CASSLVTSFGQETQYF
>TRBJ2-7|TRBV5-4
CASSPGGQDSYEQYF
>TRBJ2-7|TRBV20-1
CSAIGTASSYEQYF
>TRBJ1-1|TRBV29-1
CSVAPTGGPGGNTEAFF